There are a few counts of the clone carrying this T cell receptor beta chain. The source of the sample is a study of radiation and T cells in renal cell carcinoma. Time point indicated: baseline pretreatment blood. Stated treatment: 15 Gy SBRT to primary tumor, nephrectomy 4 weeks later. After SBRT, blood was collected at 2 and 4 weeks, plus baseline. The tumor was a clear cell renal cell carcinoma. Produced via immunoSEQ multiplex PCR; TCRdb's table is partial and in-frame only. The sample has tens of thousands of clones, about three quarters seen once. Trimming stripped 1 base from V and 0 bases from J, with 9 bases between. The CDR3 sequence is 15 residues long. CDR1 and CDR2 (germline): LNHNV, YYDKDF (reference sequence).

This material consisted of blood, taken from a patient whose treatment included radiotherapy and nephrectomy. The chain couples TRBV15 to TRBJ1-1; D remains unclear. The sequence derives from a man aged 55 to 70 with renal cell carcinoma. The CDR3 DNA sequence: TGTGCCACCAGCAGAGTTACCCCGCTGAACACTGAAGCTTTCTTT. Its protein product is CATSRVTPLNTEAFF.